The clone carrying this T cell receptor (beta chain) was seen at least ten times. The antigen is not known. This sample is part of a study of CD8 T cells in ankylosing spondylitis. Quantitative 5'-RACE with molecular barcodes produced the TCR beta libraries. TCRdb re-analysed the 5' RACE reads in MiXCR, keeping a single row per CDR3 protein. Of about 500,000 distinct CDR3 sequences in the sample, about 13% are singletons; the top ten hold about 6.5%. Whole-study results and caveats: It appeared that ankylosing spondylitis blood was characterized by a TCR beta motif of eight highly homologous variants.

Germline CDR1 SQVTM, CDR2 ANQGSEA. There are 14 residues in the CDR3. V dropped 2 bases and J dropped 6 bases, with 14 bases sitting between them. This chain uses TRBV29-1 with TRBJ2-1; D remains unclear. The clonotype comes from a male donor with ankylosing spondylitis. Material for sequencing was blood, either unsorted or a sorted T cell fraction (not recorded which). CDR3 sequence (DNA): TGCAGCGTTGAAATTCAGAGGTTGGTCAATGAGCAGTTCTTC. The encoded protein is CSVEIQRLVNEQFF.